The source of this T cell receptor (beta chain) is a study of control samples from healthy donors and cancer patients. Sequencing used immunoSEQ multiplex PCR; TCRdb keeps in-frame clones, though not all of them. Here the sample spans about 140,000 clones, around 90% being singletons. Germline CDR1 reads SGHDN; CDR2 reads FVKESK. This CDR3 is 13 amino acids long. Trimming shortened V by 7 bases and J by 2 bases, and 9 bases separated the two germline ends. V is TRBV14 and J is TRBJ2-1, with D possibly TRBD2 on 5 matching bases. Material for sequencing was blood. The clonotype was recovered from a man aged 25 to 40 in good health. The CDR3: CASTRGTYNEQFF. The CDR3 nucleotides read TGTGCCAGCACCCGGGGAACCTACAATGAGCAGTTCTTC.